This record concerns one T cell receptor (beta chain) sequence. Its antigen is unknown. One base away there is no much larger clone; base qualities are not given. The immunoSEQ Assay, a bias-controlled multiplex PCR, was used to amplify TCRbeta CDR3 regions from genomic DNA. As for the original processing: The number of nucleated cells in each sample was estimated from the amplification of reference gene primers within the assay. To quantify the absolute abundance of each unique TCRbeta CDR3 rearrangement, sequence reads were collapsed and filtered. For each sample, productive Simpson clonality was calculated by taking the square root of Simpson's diversity index across productive rearrangements. Not all clones reach the TCRdb copy of this immuneACCESS table, which keeps in-frame sequences only. Checked studies attribute under half of the gap to unresolved V genes and leave the rest unexplained. Clone size and V and J calls were adopted from that table, with D and trimming inferred from the DNA. The sample data list approximately 61,000 clones, and around 87% of these were observed just once. Clones ranked in the top ten supply roughly 15% of the sample.

This specimen belongs to a study of blood T cell repertoires in COVID-19 (dated by TCRdb to the early 2020s). Some background on the complete study: The collaborator samples originated in the United States, Italy and Spain and spanned the acute and convalescent phases of COVID-19. The material from the prospective study consisted of cDNA or gDNA derived from T cells, B-cell-depleted T cells, or PBMCs. The dataset comprised deeply sampled blood TCRbeta repertoires from subjects exposed to, actively infected with, or recovered from COVID-19. The repertoires were made available in a free public database intended to serve as a resource for research on the immune response to SARS-CoV-2. The samples were drawn from two sources: the first 160 participants of the ongoing ImmuneRACE study, and 1,000 to 1,500 subjects contributed by 6 global collaborators. Nearly every sample came with metadata listing a de-identified subject ID, COVID-19 status, age in years and sex. Where HLA class I and class II types were available, the types were taken from metadata supplied by the sample provider, not from assay-based typing. Results and caveats for the whole study, not just this receptor: Clinical and demographic metadata were provided uncurated, with the amount varying by source and participant.

The collaborating institutions used their own protocols to collect whole blood in K2EDTA tubes. For TCRbeta analysis, collaborator samples were shipped as frozen whole blood, as isolated PBMCs, or as DNA extracted from either sample type. Taken from cysteine to phenylalanine, the CDR3 has 14 residues. Only CDR3 DNA is held: 42 bases, read in frame from base 1. From the germline V gene, CDR1 is MGHRA and CDR2 is YSYEKL. V is cut back by 4 bases and J by 5 bases, with 6 bases in the junction unmatched. The sequence is built from TRBV4-1 and TRBJ2-7; 9 junctional bases match TRBD1. The clonotype was recovered from a human donor in a cohort sampled during active COVID-19. Sequencing used peripheral blood. The CDR3 reads CASSLPGQGHEQYF. The DNA sequence is given as TGCGCCAGCAGCCTTCCGGGACAGGGCCACGAGCAGTACTTC.